This T cell receptor (beta chain) is drawn from a study of blood T cell repertoires in COVID-19. Looking at the study overall: PBMCs, B-cell-depleted T cells, or T cells provided the cDNA or gDNA that made up the material.

The CDR3 length is 14 residues. CDR1 is MNHEY and CDR2 is SMNVEV in the germline V gene (reference sequence). The V segment lost 7 bases and the J segment 5 bases; nucleotides outside the gene matches: 6. Per the original methods: Quantification of nucleated cells was approximated via reference gene primer amplification. Measured with immunoSEQ multiplex PCR; TCRdb has only the in-frame clones, and not every one. For V, J and clone size, that table is used; D and trimming come from the DNA. The sample has a few hundred thousand clones, about 90% seen once. Patients in Seattle were enrolled during active infection, then followed longitudinally.

The specimen was peripheral blood. The chain has TRBV27 and TRBJ1-5, with 9 bases lining up with TRBD1. This receptor was taken from a woman aged 45-59 years with COVID-19, enrolled during active disease. The CDR3, as DNA: TGTGCCAGCAAGAGGACAGGGGAATATCAGCCCCAGCATTTT. It specifies CASKRTGEYQPQHF.